This TCR beta chain was documented in a study of T cells after yellow fever vaccination. Trimming shortened V by 2 bases and J by 6 bases, and 11 bases separated the two germline ends. CDR3 length: 14 amino acids. Germline CDR1 and CDR2: SGHVS and FQNEAQ. Each CDR3 protein gets one entry after TCRdb re-called the 5' RACE reads with MiXCR. The sample yields 150,000 to 200,000 distinct CDR3 sequences, 9.5% to 11% seen once. The TCR sequence derives from a man aged 18 to 29 who received the YFV17D yellow fever vaccine. V is TRBV7-8 and J is TRBJ1-5, with D unresolved. The source material was CD8+ T cells sorted from PBMCs, sampled 15 days after the yellow fever booster vaccination. CDR3 in amino acids: CASSLLSGGQPQHF. As DNA, the CDR3 is TGTGCCAGCAGCTTATTGTCAGGTGGTCAGCCCCAGCATTTT. The full variable domain, rest sourced from reference TRBV7-8 and TRBJ1-5, is GAGVSQSPRYKVAKRGQDVALRCDPISGHVSLFWYQQALGQGPEFLTYFQNEAQLDKSGLPSDRFFAERPEGSVSTLKIQRTQQEDSAVYLCASSLLSGGQPQHFGDGTRLSIL.